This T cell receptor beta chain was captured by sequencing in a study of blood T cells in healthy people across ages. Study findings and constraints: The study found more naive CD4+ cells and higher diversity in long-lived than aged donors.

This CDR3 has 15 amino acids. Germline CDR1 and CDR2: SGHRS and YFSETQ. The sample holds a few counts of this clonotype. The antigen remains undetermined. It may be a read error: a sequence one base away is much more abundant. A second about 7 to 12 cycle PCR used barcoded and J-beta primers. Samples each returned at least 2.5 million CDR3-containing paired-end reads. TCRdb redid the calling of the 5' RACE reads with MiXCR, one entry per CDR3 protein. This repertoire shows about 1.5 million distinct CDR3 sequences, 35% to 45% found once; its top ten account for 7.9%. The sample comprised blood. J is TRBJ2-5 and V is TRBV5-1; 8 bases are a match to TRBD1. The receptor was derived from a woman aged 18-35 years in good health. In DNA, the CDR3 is TGCGCCAGCAGCGGGGGAACTACAGGGGGAGAGGCCCAGTACTTC. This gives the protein CASSGGTTGGEAQYF.